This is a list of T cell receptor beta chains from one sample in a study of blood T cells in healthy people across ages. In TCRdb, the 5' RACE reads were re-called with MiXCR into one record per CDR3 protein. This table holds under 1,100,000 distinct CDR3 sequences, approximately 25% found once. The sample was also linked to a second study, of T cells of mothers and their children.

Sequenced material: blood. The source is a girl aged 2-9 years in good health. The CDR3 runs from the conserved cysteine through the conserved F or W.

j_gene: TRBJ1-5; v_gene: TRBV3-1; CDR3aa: CASSLSSTGVHNQPQHF
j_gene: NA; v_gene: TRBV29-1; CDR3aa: CSVNLRNEQFF
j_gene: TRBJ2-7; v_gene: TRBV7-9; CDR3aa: CASSPPSGTSGRDPYEQYF
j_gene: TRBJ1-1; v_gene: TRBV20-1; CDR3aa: CSAVWGYGEAFF
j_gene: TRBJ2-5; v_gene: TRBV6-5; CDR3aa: CASSPARETQYF
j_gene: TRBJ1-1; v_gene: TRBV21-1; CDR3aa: CASSKKGNLGAFF
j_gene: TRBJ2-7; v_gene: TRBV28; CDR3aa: CASKLEYEQYF
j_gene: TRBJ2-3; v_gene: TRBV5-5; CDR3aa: CASSLVREMDTQYF
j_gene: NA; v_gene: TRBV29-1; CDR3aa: CSVEVSHNEQFF
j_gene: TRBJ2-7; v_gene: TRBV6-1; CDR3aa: CASSEAGGRSSYEQYF
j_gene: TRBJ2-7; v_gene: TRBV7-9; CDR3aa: CASSLMTYGGTYEQYF
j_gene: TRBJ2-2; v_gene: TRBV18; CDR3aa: CASSPGSNTGELFF
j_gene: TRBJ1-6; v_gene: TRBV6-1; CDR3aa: CASSEPYSPLHF
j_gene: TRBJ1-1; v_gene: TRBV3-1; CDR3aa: CAAKNGGGQTNEAFF
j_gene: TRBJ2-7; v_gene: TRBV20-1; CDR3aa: CSARLAGDKNEQYF
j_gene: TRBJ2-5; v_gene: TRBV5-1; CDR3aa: CASSPLRAGTKKETQHF
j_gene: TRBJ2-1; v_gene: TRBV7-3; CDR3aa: CASSLNEGTYSSYNEQFF
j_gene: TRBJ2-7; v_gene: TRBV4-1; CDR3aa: CASSQDPGIYEQYF
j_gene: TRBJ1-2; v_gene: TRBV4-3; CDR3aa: CASSRRDQSADGYTF
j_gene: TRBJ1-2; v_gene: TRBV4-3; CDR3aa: CASSRLDRGSGYTF
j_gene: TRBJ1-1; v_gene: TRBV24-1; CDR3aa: CATSESRQGRNTEAFF
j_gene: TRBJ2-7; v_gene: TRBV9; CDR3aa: CASSVDDPAGGLGYEQYF
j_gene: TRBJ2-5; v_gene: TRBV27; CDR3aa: CASSFGGQVEQYF
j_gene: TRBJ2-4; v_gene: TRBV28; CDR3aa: CASSQRIAKNIQYF
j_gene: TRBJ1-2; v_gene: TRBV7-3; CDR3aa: CASSDPGQSYGYTF
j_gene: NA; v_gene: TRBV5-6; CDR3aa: CASSLWGLGYEQYF
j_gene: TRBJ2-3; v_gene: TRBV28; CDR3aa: CASSLILNSGSADTQYF
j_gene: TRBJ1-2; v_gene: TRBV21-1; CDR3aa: CASSNPMTDNYGYTF
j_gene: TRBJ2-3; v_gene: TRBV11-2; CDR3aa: CASSLEGVVDTQYF
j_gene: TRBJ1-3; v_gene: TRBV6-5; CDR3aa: CASSYDGNTIYF
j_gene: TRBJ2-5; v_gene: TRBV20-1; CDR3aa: CSARPGSALQETQYF
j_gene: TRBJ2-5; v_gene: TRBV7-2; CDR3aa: CASSLGLTQYQETQYF
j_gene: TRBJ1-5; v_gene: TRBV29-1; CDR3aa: CSVAKGFGQPQHF
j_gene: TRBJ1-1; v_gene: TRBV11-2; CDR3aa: CASSLVNDEAFF
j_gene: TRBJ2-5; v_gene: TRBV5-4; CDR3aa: CASRAGGLRETQYF
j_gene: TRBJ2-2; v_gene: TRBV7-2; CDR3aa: CASWRQLPSGELFF
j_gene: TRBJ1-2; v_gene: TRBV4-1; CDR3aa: CASSPQTGGYGYTF